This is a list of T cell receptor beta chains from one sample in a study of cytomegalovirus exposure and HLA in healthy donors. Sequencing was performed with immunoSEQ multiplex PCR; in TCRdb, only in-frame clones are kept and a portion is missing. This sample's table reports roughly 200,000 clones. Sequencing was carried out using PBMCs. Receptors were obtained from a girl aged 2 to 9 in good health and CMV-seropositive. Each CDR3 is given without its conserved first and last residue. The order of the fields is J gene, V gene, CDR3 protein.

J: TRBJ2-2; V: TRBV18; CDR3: ASSPWTSGNTGELF
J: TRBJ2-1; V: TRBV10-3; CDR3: AISEPMGLAGHNEQF
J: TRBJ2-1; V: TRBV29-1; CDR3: SVEVLAGVSGQF
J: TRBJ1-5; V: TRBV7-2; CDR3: ASSLGGGNQPQH
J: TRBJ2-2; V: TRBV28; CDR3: ASRPGLAENTGELF
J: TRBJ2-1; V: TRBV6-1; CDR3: ASSGTSGISYNEQF
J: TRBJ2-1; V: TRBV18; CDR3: ASSPPNGGRAGNEQF
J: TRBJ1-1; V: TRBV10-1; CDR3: ASNPTGTRVTEAF
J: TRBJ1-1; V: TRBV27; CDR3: ASSLSRSTEAF
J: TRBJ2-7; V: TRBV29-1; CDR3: SVVGRDEQY
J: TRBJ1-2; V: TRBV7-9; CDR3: ASSQPGTGGRDGYT